This passage covers 10 T cell receptor beta chains from one sample sequenced in a study of beta chain features in type 1 diabetes. Reverse transcription of all isolated RNA meant that expressed TCRB transcripts were sequenced. Assay: immunoSEQ multiplex PCR; the TCRdb copy retains only in-frame clones and omits some. The sample consists of 850,000 to 900,000 clones, roughly 16% of them appearing once. Sequenced sample: naive CD4+ T cells from blood. The source is a young woman in good health.

The chain employs TRBV5-6 and TRBJ2-5; D possibly matches TRBD1 or TRBD2 (5 bases each). Germline assignment: CDR1 SGHDT and CDR2 YYEEEE. There are 15 residues in the CDR3. Trimming left V 4 bases short and J 3 bases short, with 16 bases between. CDR3 loop: CASSEPGTPEETQYF. The CDR3 DNA follows: TGTGCCAGCAGCGAACCCGGGACCCCAGAAGAGACCCAGTACTTC.

The chain links TRBV27 to TRBJ1-4, with D possibly TRBD1 on 5 matching bases. This CDR3 has 15 amino acids. Germline CDR1 is MNHEY and CDR2 is SMNVEV (reference sequence). Trimming cost V 2 bases and J 8 bases, with 15 bases left between them. The CDR3 DNA sequence: TGTGCCAGCAGTTTACGTCAGGGTAGAATCGAAAAACTGTTTTTT. Its protein is CASSLRQGRIEKLFF.

The chain recombines TRBV6-6 with TRBJ2-2; tentative D call: TRBD2 (5 bases). Germline CDR1 MNHNY, CDR2 SVGAGI (reference sequence). This CDR3 is built from 15 residues. Deletions cut 6 bases from V and 1 base from J, with 12 bases between. In DNA, the CDR3 is TGTGCCAGCAGCGGTAGAGGGCGGAACACCGGGGAGCTGTTTTTT. Translation gives CASSGRGRNTGELFF.

This chain connects TRBV28 to TRBJ2-5, with D possibly matching TRBD2 (5 bases). The CDR3 sequence is 14 residues long. Germline V gene data show CDR1 as MDHEN and CDR2 as SYDVKM. V lost 5 bases, J lost 4 bases, and 14 bases lay in between. The CDR3 reads CASSPPGRRETQYF. Written as DNA, the CDR3 is TGTGCCAGCAGTCCACCGGGAAGACGAGAGACCCAGTACTTC.

In this sample, this clone turned up a few times. The chain is built from TRBV7-3 and TRBJ1-1; perhaps TRBD1 as D (5 bases). The V gene's germline CDR1 is SGHTA and CDR2 FQGTGA. Trimming took 1 base from V and 1 from J, leaving 10 bases between them. CDR3 size: 15 residues. The CDR3 bases are TGTGCCAGCAGCTTAATGGCGGGACCGAACACTGAAGCTTTCTTT. Its translation: CASSLMAGPNTEAFF.

The chain combines TRBV11-2 with TRBJ2-1; the D is unclear. V lost 5 bases and J 4 bases, leaving 9 bases between the germline ends. Looked up from germline, CDR1 is SGHAT and CDR2 is FQNNGV. The CDR3 covers 13 residues. The CDR3 DNA reads TGTGCCAGCAGCCCTTTCAATTACAATGAGCAGTTCTTC. It translates to CASSPFNYNEQFF.

In this sample, this clone turned up a few times. The CDR3 DNA reads as TGTGCCAGCAGCTTAGTGCGGGGGCTCGCAGATACGCAGTATTTT. Translating it yields CASSLVRGLADTQYF. The chain combines TRBV11-2 with TRBJ2-3; TRBD2 might be the D (7 bases). V lost 1 base to trimming and J lost 4 bases, with 12 bases between them. CDR1 is SGHAT, CDR2 FQNNGV, per germline. This CDR3 is 15 amino acids long.

This chain joins TRBV7-6 and TRBJ2-7, with D unresolved. The germline gives CDR1 SGHVS, CDR2 FNYEAQ. The CDR3 is 14 amino acids. V was clipped by 2 bases and J by 4 bases, with 12 bases between them. As DNA, the CDR3 is TGTGCCAGCAGCTTATCCCCGTTCGATTACGAGCAGTACTTC. Translating gives CASSLSPFDYEQYF.

This clone was counted a few times. V is TRBV7-2 and J is TRBJ2-1, with TRBD1 identical over 10 bases. V lost 2 bases and J lost 4; bases outside the gene matches: 5. Germline V gene sequence: CDR1 SGHTA, CDR2 FQGNSA. This CDR3 spans 16 amino acids. CDR3 amino acids: CASSLNSGQGYNEQFF. The DNA for the CDR3 is TGTGCCAGCAGCTTAAATTCGGGACAGGGGTACAATGAGCAGTTCTTC.

The chain links TRBV14 to TRBJ1-1; D unresolved. V gave up 3 bases and J gave up 0 bases, with 5 bases separating them. Germline V gene data show CDR1 as SGHDN and CDR2 as FVKESK. CDR3 length: 13 residues. The CDR3 here is CASSHRMNTEAFF. The DNA for the CDR3 is TGTGCCAGCAGCCACCGAATGAACACTGAAGCTTTCTTT.